The next 11 T cell receptor beta chains were all read from a single sample in a study of blood T cell repertoires in COVID-19. Clones were sequenced by immunoSEQ multiplex PCR, and TCRdb holds only the in-frame ones, with some missing. The repertoire includes under 85,000 clones, around 89% of them detected once, and 11% to 15% sits in the top ten. The sample consisted of peripheral blood. These receptors originate from a man aged 65 to 79 with active or convalescent COVID-19.

This clone was seen just once. The chain combines TRBV7-2 with TRBJ1-4, with 8 bases identical to TRBD1. V dropped 6 bases and J dropped 4; count of bases not matched to a gene: 7. Germline-derived CDR1 and CDR2 are SGHTA and FQGNSA. The CDR3 extends over 15 amino acids. DNA for the CDR3: TGTGCCAGCAGTTACGGACAGGGTAATAATGAAAAACTGTTTTTT. As protein: CASSYGQGNNEKLFF.

This rearrangement joins TRBV28 to TRBJ1-5; D is perhaps TRBD1 (5 bases). CDR1 MDHEN and CDR2 SYDVKM come from the germline V gene. The germline V and J ends were trimmed by 7 bases and 1 base, with 11 bases remaining between them. This CDR3 is 14 amino acids long. Written as DNA, the CDR3 is TGTGCCAGCACCCGGGGGGGGAGCAATCAGCCCCAGCATTTT. Its protein is CASTRGGSNQPQHF.

The V and J genes are TRBV7-2 and TRBJ2-1; 11 bases are a match to TRBD2. Germline values: CDR1 SGHTA, CDR2 FQGNSA. With V trimmed by 5 bases and J by 2 bases, 11 bases remained unmatched. The CDR3 length is 18 residues. The chain's CDR3 is CASSPKPGTSGTYNEQFF. Here the CDR3 DNA reads TGTGCCAGCAGCCCCAAACCCGGGACTAGCGGTACCTACAATGAGCAGTTCTTC.

The chain has TRBV19 and TRBJ2-6; D gene ambiguous. V shed 7 bases and J shed 0 bases, with 10 bases lying between them. Germline CDR1 and CDR2: LNHDA and SQIVND (reference sequence). The CDR3 runs to 15 residues. The CDR3 region is CASTSVSSGANVLTF. Written as DNA, the CDR3 is TGTGCCAGTACCTCAGTATCCTCTGGGGCCAACGTCCTGACTTTC.

The chain employs TRBV5-6 and TRBJ1-5; TRBD1 matches 10 bases. The CDR3 covers 15 residues. V shed 4 bases and J 2 bases; nucleotides not matched to a gene: 3. CDR1 and CDR2 from the germline V gene are SGHDT and YYEEEE. In DNA, the CDR3 is TGTGCCAGCAGCGCCGGGACAGGGGGCAATCAGCCCCAGCATTTT. Protein sequence: CASSAGTGGNQPQHF.

This sequence joins TRBV7-2 and TRBJ2-2, with a possible D match to TRBD1 (6 bases). This CDR3 contains 15 residues. Germline-derived CDR1 and CDR2 are SGHTA and FQGNSA. With 7 bases removed from V and 5 bases from J, the gap between germline ends came to 17 bases. CDR3 sequence reads: CASILTGRVTGELFF. CDR3 bases: TGTGCCAGCATATTGACAGGCCGGGTGACCGGGGAGCTGTTTTTT.

This CDR3 is CASSLHTTGTTNEKLFF. CDR3 DNA: TGTGCCAGCAGCCTACACACCACCGGGACAACTAATGAAAAACTGTTTTTT. This chain joins TRBV3-1 (or the pseudogene TRBV3-2) and TRBJ1-4; no clear D. The V and J ends lost 4 bases and 0 bases respectively, with 15 bases between them. The CDR3 consists of 17 residues. Germline V gives CDR1 LGHDT, CDR2 YNNKEL (reference sequence).

This clone was seen a few times. The chain recombines TRBV4-2 with TRBJ1-1, with a weak D call TRBD1 (5 bases). CDR3 size: 15 residues. Germline V gives CDR1 LGHNA, CDR2 YNFKEQ. Trimming took off 0 bases at V and 4 bases at J, with 12 bases between the two ends. The CDR3 spells CASSQDNPGVTEAFF. CDR3 nucleotide sequence: TGTGCCAGCAGCCAAGATAATCCGGGGGTCACTGAAGCTTTCTTT.

This chain connects TRBV9 to TRBJ2-1, with 12 bases matching TRBD2. The CDR3 is made up of 16 amino acids. The V gene end was trimmed by 4 bases and the J gene end by 7 bases; junction bases not matched to a gene: 9. Per germline, CDR1 SGDLS and CDR2 YYNGEE. CDR3 amino acids: CASSPTLAGGPNEQFF. CDR3 bases: TGTGCCAGCAGCCCGACCCTAGCGGGAGGGCCTAATGAGCAGTTCTTC. Together with reference TRBV9 and TRBJ2-1, the CDR3 gives the full variable domain: DSGVTQTPKHLITATGQRVTLRCSPRSGDLSVYWYQQSLDQGLQFLIQYYNGEERAKGNILERFSAQQFPDLHSELNLSSLELGDSALYFCASSPTLAGGPNEQFFGPGTRLTVL.

The V and J genes are TRBV30 and TRBJ1-6; 7 bases align to TRBD1. The V and J ends lost 7 bases and 8 bases, in that order; junction bases with no gene match: 8. CDR1 GTSNPN and CDR2 SVGIG come from the germline V gene (reference sequence). The CDR3 sequence is 13 residues long. Here the CDR3 reads CAFKQGMHSPLHF. As DNA, the CDR3 is TGTGCCTTCAAACAGGGGATGCATTCACCCCTCCACTTT.

This chain joins TRBV15 and TRBJ2-1; unclear D gene. The ends were cut back, 4 bases at V and 0 bases at J, with 10 bases in the middle. The CDR3 runs to 15 residues. From germline, CDR1 is LNHNV and CDR2 YYDKDF (reference sequence). This chain's CDR3 is CATSTELSSYNEQFF. The CDR3 DNA sequence: TGTGCCACCAGCACCGAACTTAGCTCCTACAATGAGCAGTTCTTC.